This TCR beta chain was captured in a study of cytomegalovirus exposure and HLA in healthy donors. Whole-study results and caveats: A later examination showed that TCR association rates differed by HLA locus, with DRB1 most and HLA-C fewest. Association of a missense DCLRE1C variant with TCR beta V- and J-gene trimming was reported in a later analysis. Later findings reportedly placed an Asian-associated ancestry cluster below the roughly 730-donor mean for N-insertions. According to a later analysis, most TCR beta chains associated with CMV appeared HLA-restricted.

The ends lost 3 bases at V and 5 bases at J; junction bases unmatched: 6. Germline CDR1 and CDR2: SGHRS and YFSETQ. The CDR3 is 14 residues long. In the case of this clone: Its specificity is unknown.

The PCR employed 60 Vbeta primers together with 13 Jbeta primers. TCRdb's copy holds only in-frame clones and misses some; the assay was immunoSEQ multiplex PCR. The sample has 95,000 to 150,000 clones, approximately 80% seen once. The rearrangement joins TRBV5-1 to TRBJ2-5; 8 bases are a match to TRBD1. The sample consisted of PBMCs. The receptor was derived from a female donor in good health and CMV-seropositive. In nucleotides, the CDR3 is TGCGCCAGCAGCTCCGCGACAGGGGAGGAGACCCAGTACTTC. This translates into CASSSATGEETQYF.